This TCR delta chain was sequenced for a study of delta chains in infants with herpesvirus infections. Background on the study: The search targeted a public fetal Vdelta1/Vgamma8 clonotype after postnatal CMV infection.

Regarding the study as a whole: Among 15 to 20 CMV-infected infants, 4 showed the public Vdelta1 clonotype. Later infection age appeared linked to lower public-clonotype frequency among Vdelta1 cells.

CDR3 length: 20 amino acids. V was clipped by 4 bases and J by 3 bases, with 30 bases between them. Germline V gene lookup returns CDR1 TSWWSYY and CDR2 QGS. PBMC RNA was reverse transcribed using gamma-chain- and delta-chain-specific primers. TCRdb reanalyzed the RT-PCR reads using CATT. The table has about 1,500 delta-chain clones, roughly 30% seen once. This clone is large (0.1 to 1%) by share. Its antigen is not identified. Additional DNA sequences in this sample encode the identical CDR3. The source is a human donor who was a Ugandan infant, either HIV-exposed or HIV-unexposed (not recorded which). The chain couples TRDV1 to TRDJ1, with D possibly being TRDD3 (5 bases). The sample in question was peripheral blood, obtained at time point 1 of longitudinal follow-up. The CDR3 loop is CALGGDSGRYGADVPDKLIF. CDR3 DNA sequence: TGTGCTCTTGGGGGCGACTCGGGGAGGTATGGCGCCGATGTGCCCGATAAACTCATCTTT.